These 11 T cell receptor beta chains were all obtained from the same sample, sequenced in a study of human T cells and chemical hapten exposure. This sample's time point: pre-sensitization, week 0. Treatment reported: therapeutic diphenylcyclopropenone sensitization with weekly scalp DPC. TCRdb recomputed calls from the RACE reads with MiXCR, one row per CDR3 protein. The sample shows under 400,000 distinct CDR3 sequences, 5.1% of them seen only once. Specimen: whole blood, collected in connection with sensitization to the hapten diphenylcyclopropenone (DPC). All receptors come from a woman aged 45-65 years with alopecia areata. Some clones in this sample may be carry-over from other donors' samples.

J is TRBJ2-7 and V is TRBV18, with D tentatively TRBD1 or TRBD2 (5 bases each). Germline V gene data show CDR1 as KGHSH and CDR2 as LQKENI. The CDR3 consists of 14 residues. The V end was cut by 2 bases, the J end by 3 bases, with 11 bases between. The CDR3 sequence is CASSPGTVDYEQYF. CDR3 coding DNA: TGTGCCAGCTCACCAGGGACGGTTGACTACGAGCAGTACTTC.

This clonotype was seen many times. This chain joins TRBV29-1 and TRBJ1-1, with 7 positions matching TRBD1. This CDR3 is built from 11 residues. V gave up 4 bases and J gave up 10 bases; unmatched junction bases: 6. Looked up from germline, CDR1 is SQVTM and CDR2 is ANQGSEA. CDR3: CSVAEQGTAFF. Written as DNA, the CDR3 is TGCAGCGTTGCGGAACAGGGGACAGCTTTCTTT. The whole variable domain, filled in from reference TRBV29-1 and TRBJ1-1, reads SAVISQKPSRDICQRGTSLTIQCQVDSQVTMMFWYRQQPGQSLTLIATANQGSEATYESGFVIDKFPISRPNLTFSTLTVSNMSPEDSSIYLCSVAEQGTAFFGQGTRLTVV.

There are many counts of this clonotype. The genes are TRBV5-1 and TRBJ1-1; no definite D call. This CDR3 has 13 residues. V was cut by 0 bases and J by 8 bases, with 11 bases left in between. Germline V gives CDR1 SGHRS, CDR2 YFSETQ. CDR3 nucleotide sequence: TGCGCCAGCAGCTTGGAAGTGGCGGGCGAAGCTTTCTTT. Protein sequence: CASSLEVAGEAFF.

J is TRBJ2-2 and V is TRBV24-1; TRBD2 matches 8 bases. V gave up 0 bases and J gave up 6 bases; unmatched junction bases: 5. Germline lookup yields CDR1 KGHDR and CDR2 SFDVKD. This CDR3 spans 16 amino acids. CDR3 region: CATSDLTGGDSGELFF. In nucleotides, the CDR3 is TGTGCCACCAGTGATTTGACGGGAGGGGATTCCGGGGAGCTGTTTTTT.

The V and J genes are TRBV16 and TRBJ2-3, with D perhaps being TRBD1 or TRBD2 (6 bases each). Germline assignment: CDR1 KGHSY and CDR2 FQNENV. With 4 bases removed from V and 7 bases from J, the gap between germline ends came to 12 bases. The CDR3 totals 13 residues. The CDR3 protein is CASSPTGANTQYF. The CDR3 DNA reads as TGTGCCAGCAGCCCTACGGGGGCCAATACGCAGTATTTT.

The rearrangement uses TRBV5-1 and TRBJ2-5; D is ambiguous. The ends were cut back, 4 bases at V and 5 bases at J, with 15 bases in the middle. The germline V gene encodes CDR1 SGHRS and CDR2 YFSETQ. CDR3 size: 14 residues. The CDR3 DNA is TGCGCCAGCAGCCCGGACCGAGCCGAGGAGACCCAGTACTTC. Its protein is CASSPDRAEETQYF. Together with reference TRBV5-1 and TRBJ2-5, the CDR3 gives the full variable domain: KAGVTQTPRYLIKTRGQQVTLSCSPISGHRSVSWYQQTPGQGLQFLFEYFSETQRNKGNFPGRFSGRQFSNSRSEMNVSTLELGDSALYLCASSPDRAEETQYFGPGTRLLVL.

Ten or more counts support this clonotype. The chain couples TRBV11-2 to TRBJ2-5; 7 bases map to TRBD2. V was clipped by 5 bases and J by 4 bases; unmatched bases: 10. CDR1 is SGHAT and CDR2 is FQNNGV in the germline V gene. The CDR3 extends over 15 amino acids. The CDR3 is CASSPTGTIGETQYF. The CDR3 DNA is TGTGCCAGCAGCCCCACCGGGACTATCGGAGAGACCCAGTACTTC.

This clonotype was picked up many times. The CDR3 region is CASSLGSDSGELFF. CDR3 DNA: TGTGCCAGCAGCTTAGGATCTGATTCCGGGGAGCTGTTTTTT. The rearrangement links TRBV7-2 to TRBJ2-2; D gene uncertain. Between the trimmed V and J ends, which lost 1 base and 6 bases, there was a span of 9 bases. The germline CDR1 and CDR2 sequences are SGHTA and FQGNSA. The CDR3 has 14 residues.

This clonotype was counted ten times or more. V gene TRBV29-1 combines with J gene TRBJ1-2; 8 bases map to TRBD1. Germline assignment: CDR1 SQVTM and CDR2 ANQGSEA. CDR3 length equals 15 residues. The ends lost 5 bases at V and 0 bases at J; junction bases unmatched: 8. Written as DNA, the CDR3 is TGCAGCGTTCCTACCCGACAGGGGACTAACTATGGCTACACCTTC. Translating gives CSVPTRQGTNYGYTF. The full variable domain, completed using reference TRBV29-1 and TRBJ1-2, is SAVISQKPSRDICQRGTSLTIQCQVDSQVTMMFWYRQQPGQSLTLIATANQGSEATYESGFVIDKFPISRPNLTFSTLTVSNMSPEDSSIYLCSVPTRQGTNYGYTFGSGTRLTVV.

This clonotype was found many times. The chain is built from TRBV5-6 and TRBJ1-2; D gene uncertain. The length of the CDR3 is 12 residues. V dropped 0 bases and J dropped 6 bases, with 6 bases sitting between them. CDR1 is SGHDT and CDR2 is YYEEEE in the germline V gene. In nucleotides, the CDR3 is TGTGCCAGCAGCTTGGTGGGCGATGGCTACACCTTC. Translation: CASSLVGDGYTF.

The chain is built from TRBV29-1 and TRBJ2-1, with D possibly called TRBD1 or TRBD2 (5 bases each). The CDR3 has 13 amino acids. The germline V gene has CDR1 SQVTM and CDR2 ANQGSEA. V shed 4 bases and J shed 10 bases, with 17 bases lying between them. Written as DNA, the CDR3 is TGCAGCGTTGGGGATGGGACCTTCGGGGAGCAGTTCTTC. It codes for CSVGDGTFGEQFF.